This is a list of T cell receptor beta chains from one sample in a study of T cell changes during pregnancy in multiple sclerosis. Profiled with immunoSEQ multiplex PCR; TCRdb holds only in-frame clones, not every one. The data hold tens of thousands of clones, with around 90% observed a single time. Sequences were derived from peripheral blood, sampled in the first trimester of pregnancy. These receptors all stem from a female donor in good health, enrolled as a control in a pregnancy study. Each CDR3 is given with its conserved first and last residue. Each record gives: J gene, clone size, D gene, V gene, CDR3 protein, CDR3 DNA. A D gene is named only where the DNA matches it firmly. Size tells how often a clone was seen (once, few, many) or the class of an expanded clone, and some rows leave it out.

J: TRBJ2-3; size: NA; D: TRBD2; V: TRBV6-5; CDR3: CASSRGLAATDTQYF; DNA: TGTGCCAGCAGCCGCGGACTAGCGGCCACAGATACGCAGTATTTT
J: TRBJ1-6; size: few; D: NA; V: TRBV4-2; CDR3: CASSQDRLRSYNSPLHF; DNA: TGTGCCAGCAGCCAAGATCGACTCCGCTCCTATAATTCACCCCTCCACTTT
J: TRBJ2-7; size: NA; D: NA; V: TRBV7-9; CDR3: CASSFWDFSYEQYF; DNA: TGTGCCAGCAGCTTTTGGGACTTCTCCTACGAGCAGTACTTC
J: TRBJ2-1; size: many; D: TRBD2; V: TRBV4-3; CDR3: CASSLTSGRHNEQFF; DNA: TGCGCCAGCAGCCTTACTAGCGGGAGGCACAATGAGCAGTTCTTC
J: TRBJ2-3; size: NA; D: TRBD2; V: TRBV10-3; CDR3: CATHSGGTDTQYF; DNA: TGTGCCACGCATAGCGGGGGCACAGATACGCAGTATTTT
J: TRBJ2-5; size: NA; D: TRBD2; V: TRBV4-2; CDR3: CASSLISGGQETQYF; DNA: TGTGCCAGCAGCCTAATTAGCGGGGGCCAAGAGACCCAGTACTTC
J: TRBJ1-1; size: NA; D: NA; V: TRBV5-1; CDR3: CASSIQNMNTEAFF; DNA: TGCGCCAGCAGCATACAGAACATGAACACTGAAGCTTTCTTT
J: TRBJ2-7; size: NA; D: NA; V: TRBV2; CDR3: CASSAGSLSYEQYF; DNA: TGTGCCAGCAGTGCGGGGTCCCTCTCCTACGAGCAGTACTTC
J: TRBJ2-1; size: NA; D: NA; V: TRBV6-1; CDR3: CASSARTASSYNEQFF; DNA: TGTGCCAGCAGTGCCCGGACAGCCAGCTCCTACAATGAGCAGTTCTTC
J: TRBJ2-7; size: few; D: TRBD1; V: TRBV15; CDR3: CATSLSGTGGPYEQYF; DNA: TGTGCCACCAGCCTCTCCGGGACAGGGGGCCCCTACGAGCAGTACTTC
J: TRBJ2-7; size: NA; D: NA; V: TRBV6-1; CDR3: CASSENSYEQYF; DNA: TGTGCCAGCAGTGAAAACAGTTACGAGCAGTACTTC
J: TRBJ1-5; size: NA; D: NA; V: TRBV6-5; CDR3: CASSPRVQGGQPQHF; DNA: TGTGCCAGCAGCCCTAGGGTGCAGGGTGGTCAGCCCCAGCATTTT
J: TRBJ2-7; size: NA; D: NA; V: TRBV5-1; CDR3: CASSFTYEQYF; DNA: TGCGCCAGCAGTTTTACCTACGAGCAGTACTTC
J: TRBJ1-4; size: NA; D: NA; V: TRBV7-9; CDR3: CASSFLPGGANEKLFF; DNA: TGTGCCAGCAGCTTCTTACCGGGAGGGGCGAATGAAAAACTGTTTTTT
J: TRBJ1-2; size: few; D: NA; V: TRBV5-4; CDR3: CASSLAGGAQSYGYTF; DNA: TGTGCCAGCAGCTTGGCGGGAGGGGCGCAGAGCTATGGCTACACCTTC
J: TRBJ1-1; size: NA; D: NA; V: TRBV5-1; CDR3: CASSGGTGVNTEAFF; DNA: TGCGCCAGCAGCGGTGGGACGGGAGTGAACACTGAAGCTTTCTTT
J: TRBJ1-2; size: NA; D: TRBD1; V: TRBV7-2; CDR3: CASSPGQLGTYGYTF; DNA: TGTGCCAGCAGCCCGGGACAGCTAGGCACATATGGCTACACCTTC
J: TRBJ2-5; size: NA; D: NA; V: TRBV11-3; CDR3: CASSLGRSSETQYF; DNA: TGTGCCAGCAGCTTAGGAAGGAGCTCAGAGACCCAGTACTTC
J: TRBJ1-1; size: NA; D: NA; V: TRBV4-2; CDR3: CASSPQLNTEAFF; DNA: TGTGCCAGCAGCCCACAATTGAACACTGAAGCTTTCTTT
J: TRBJ2-1; size: NA; D: TRBD2; V: TRBV11-2; CDR3: CASSSPGLAGANEQFF; DNA: TGTGCCAGCAGCTCTCCGGGACTAGCGGGAGCAAATGAGCAGTTCTTC
J: TRBJ1-1; size: few; D: NA; V: TRBV2; CDR3: CASSARVGNTEAFF; DNA: TGTGCCAGCAGTGCCAGGGTAGGCAACACTGAAGCTTTCTTT
J: TRBJ2-7; size: NA; D: NA; V: TRBV7-3; CDR3: CASSPPGAYEQYF; DNA: TGTGCCAGCAGCCCACCAGGGGCGTACGAGCAGTACTTC
J: TRBJ2-7; size: NA; D: NA; V: TRBV6-5; CDR3: CASSPEGGTPRRYF; DNA: TGTGCCAGCAGCCCAGAAGGGGGAACCCCCCGGAGGTACTTC
J: TRBJ2-3; size: NA; D: TRBD2; V: TRBV30; CDR3: CAWSSGGADTQYF; DNA: TGTGCCTGGTCTAGCGGTGGGGCAGATACGCAGTATTTT
J: TRBJ1-2; size: few; D: NA; V: TRBV30; CDR3: CAWRGYSNYGYTF; DNA: TGTGCCTGGCGGGGGTACTCTAACTATGGCTACACCTTC
J: TRBJ1-1; size: NA; D: TRBD1; V: TRBV19; CDR3: CASSMRMTGPHQTEAFF; DNA: TGTGCCAGTAGTATGAGAATGACAGGGCCCCATCAAACTGAAGCTTTCTTT
J: TRBJ2-5; size: NA; D: TRBD2; V: TRBV10-3; CDR3: CAISDSGGAQETQYF; DNA: TGTGCCATCAGTGACAGCGGGGGGGCCCAAGAGACCCAGTACTTC
J: TRBJ2-2; size: NA; D: TRBD2; V: TRBV19; CDR3: CASRRLAGGTGELFF; DNA: TGTGCCAGCCGACGACTAGCGGGAGGCACCGGGGAGCTGTTTTTT
J: TRBJ2-5; size: NA; D: TRBD2; V: TRBV27; CDR3: CASSSPGLAGVETQYF; DNA: TGTGCCAGCAGCTCGCCCGGACTAGCGGGAGTGGAGACCCAGTACTTC
J: TRBJ2-5; size: NA; D: TRBD1; V: TRBV6-8; CDR3: CASSYLQGNETQYF; DNA: TGTGCCAGCAGTTACTTACAGGGGAATGAGACCCAGTACTTC
J: TRBJ1-1; size: NA; D: NA; V: TRBV7-2; CDR3: CASSLTGPPNTEAFF; DNA: TGTGCCAGCAGCTTAACAGGACCGCCGAACACTGAAGCTTTCTTT
J: TRBJ1-2; size: NA; D: TRBD1; V: TRBV30; CDR3: CAWSPGTGGLEGYTF; DNA: TGTGCCTGGAGTCCCGGGACAGGGGGTTTAGAGGGCTACACCTTC
J: TRBJ1-2; size: NA; D: TRBD1; V: TRBV2; CDR3: CASSRDRGPEGYTF; DNA: TGTGCCAGCAGTCGCGACAGGGGGCCGGAGGGCTACACCTTC
J: TRBJ1-2; size: NA; D: NA; V: TRBV10-3; CDR3: CAISEGQGSFNYGYTF; DNA: TGTGCCATCAGTGAGGGGCAGGGAAGTTTTAACTATGGCTACACCTTC
J: TRBJ2-5; size: NA; D: TRBD1; V: TRBV30; CDR3: CAWSVRVPGQQETQYF; DNA: TGTGCCTGGAGTGTACGGGTTCCGGGACAGCAAGAGACCCAGTACTTC
J: TRBJ2-1; size: NA; D: NA; V: TRBV7-6; CDR3: CASSLKVTGFGYNEQFF; DNA: TGTGCCAGCAGCTTAAAAGTAACGGGGTTTGGATACAATGAGCAGTTCTTC
J: TRBJ2-2; size: NA; D: NA; V: TRBV6-5; CDR3: CASSPREGEELFF; DNA: TGTGCCAGCAGTCCCCGTGAAGGAGAGGAGCTGTTTTTT
J: TRBJ2-7; size: once; D: TRBD2; V: TRBV28; CDR3: CASRLWGGFYEQYF; DNA: TGTGCCAGCAGACTGTGGGGGGGGTTCTACGAGCAGTACTTC
J: TRBJ2-5; size: NA; D: NA; V: TRBV14; CDR3: CASSQEWGRGETQYF; DNA: TGTGCCAGCAGCCAAGAATGGGGGCGCGGAGAGACCCAGTACTTC
J: TRBJ1-1; size: NA; D: NA; V: TRBV6-6; CDR3: CASSPRVRGGTEAFF; DNA: TGTGCCAGCAGTCCCCGAGTACGAGGAGGCACTGAAGCTTTCTTT
J: TRBJ1-1; size: NA; D: NA; V: TRBV7-3; CDR3: CASSRGRGSTEAFF; DNA: TGTGCCAGCAGTCGGGGTCGTGGAAGCACTGAAGCTTTCTTT
J: TRBJ1-2; size: NA; D: NA; V: TRBV28; CDR3: CASSAPTPANYGYTF; DNA: TGTGCCAGCAGCGCCCCTACTCCGGCTAACTATGGCTACACCTTC
J: TRBJ1-1; size: NA; D: NA; V: TRBV7-9; CDR3: CASSHGQGQRTEAFF; DNA: TGTGCCAGCAGCCATGGACAAGGCCAGCGCACTGAAGCTTTCTTT
J: TRBJ2-7; size: NA; D: TRBD1; V: TRBV5-1; CDR3: CASSLRTGGYEQYF; DNA: TGCGCCAGCAGCTTGCGGACAGGGGGCTACGAGCAGTACTTC
J: TRBJ1-1; size: NA; D: NA; V: TRBV2; CDR3: CASSEEGTAGGTEAFF; DNA: TGTGCCAGCAGTGAAGAGGGGACCGCGGGGGGCACTGAAGCTTTCTTT
J: TRBJ1-6; size: once; D: NA; V: TRBV27; CDR3: CASSLREYPYSPLHF; DNA: TGTGCCAGCAGTTTACGCGAGTACCCCTATTCACCCCTCCACTTT
J: TRBJ2-3; size: NA; D: NA; V: TRBV7-2; CDR3: CASSLGPGGDTQYF; DNA: TGTGCCAGCAGCTTAGGCCCTGGGGGCGATACGCAGTATTTT
J: TRBJ2-1; size: NA; D: TRBD2; V: TRBV6-4; CDR3: CASSDSAGGYNEQFF; DNA: TGTGCCAGCAGTGACTCAGCGGGGGGGTACAATGAGCAGTTCTTC
J: TRBJ1-1; size: NA; D: NA; V: TRBV6-4; CDR3: CASSQQVNTEAFF; DNA: TGTGCCAGCAGTCAACAGGTGAACACTGAAGCTTTCTTT
J: TRBJ2-5; size: NA; D: TRBD1; V: TRBV5-4; CDR3: CASSPRTGREETQYF; DNA: TGTGCCAGCAGCCCTAGGACAGGGAGAGAAGAGACCCAGTACTTC
J: TRBJ2-1; size: NA; D: NA; V: TRBV27; CDR3: CASSLTRVNNEQFF; DNA: TGTGCCAGCAGTTTAACACGGGTGAACAATGAGCAGTTCTTC
J: TRBJ1-6; size: NA; D: TRBD1; V: TRBV6-1; CDR3: CASRTGGYNSPLHF; DNA: TGTGCCAGCAGGACAGGGGGCTATAATTCACCCCTCCACTTT
J: TRBJ2-3; size: NA; D: TRBD2; V: TRBV10-1; CDR3: CAIHLAGAGTDTQYF; DNA: TGCGCCATCCATTTAGCGGGGGCGGGCACAGATACGCAGTATTTT
J: TRBJ2-3; size: NA; D: NA; V: TRBV7-2; CDR3: CASGNEGGTDTQYF; DNA: TGTGCCAGCGGGAATGAGGGGGGGACAGATACGCAGTATTTT